This TCR beta chain is from a study of blood T cell repertoires in COVID-19. The protocol was immunoSEQ multiplex PCR, while the TCRdb copy is restricted to in-frame clones and leaves out a portion. The repertoire has 150,000 to 170,000 clones, roughly 84% of them found once; the top ten carry around 10%. Losses at the gene ends were 6 bases for V and 8 bases for J; bases not matched to a gene: 1. Germline values: CDR1 KGHSH, CDR2 LQKENI. The CDR3 has 11 residues. Sequenced input: peripheral blood. The clonotype was recovered from a woman aged 55-75 years with COVID-19, enrolled during active disease. The chain has TRBV18 and TRBJ2-1; 7 nucleotides agree with TRBD2. In nucleotides, the CDR3 is TGTGCCAGCTCGGGGGGGGATGAGCAGTTCTTC. As protein: CASSGGDEQFF.